The next 20 T cell receptor beta chains were all read from a single sample in a study of T cells in Graves' hyperthyroidism and ophthalmopathy. RNA transcripts served as the template for amplifying TCR beta CDR3 regions. The TCR CDR3 first-round RT-PCR relied on the HTBI primer set. From the multiplex PCR reads, TCRdb called clonotypes with MiXCR, one entry per CDR3 protein. Here the sample spans 560,000 or so distinct CDR3 sequences, under 60% being singletons. Specimen: peripheral blood or thyroid tissue (not recorded which). All receptors derive from a woman between 18 and 30 years old with Graves' hyperthyroidism.

This clonotype was counted at least ten times. V and J are TRBV7-9 and TRBJ1-1; no definite D call. The CDR3 consists of 14 residues. CDR1 is SEHNR, CDR2 FQNEAQ, per germline (reference sequence). V lost 1 base to trimming and J lost 1 base, with 7 bases between them. CDR3 nucleotide sequence: TGTGCCAGCAGCTTAGAAGGACCGAACACTGAAGCTTTCTTT. It translates to CASSLEGPNTEAFF. The whole variable domain, remainder taken from reference TRBV7-9 and TRBJ1-1, is DTGVSQNPRHKITKRGQNVTFRCDPISEHNRLYWYRQTLGQGPEFLTYFQNEAQLEKSRLLSDRFSAERPKGSFSTLEIQRTEQGDSAMYLCASSLEGPNTEAFFGQGTRLTVV.

In this sample, this clonotype turned up once. This chain connects TRBV10-3 to TRBJ1-5; 7 nucleotides line up with TRBD1. With V trimmed by 11 bases and J by 3 bases, 4 bases remained unmatched. This CDR3 has 12 residues. Germline V gene data show CDR1 as ENHRY and CDR2 as SYGVKD. The CDR3 here is CAGTGVNQPQHF. For the CDR3, the DNA is TGTGCCGGAACAGGGGTCAATCAGCCCCAGCATTTT.

The rearrangement joins TRBV7-9 to TRBJ1-2; the D gene is possibly TRBD1 (6 bases). The CDR3 is 14 residues long. The germline V and J ends were trimmed by 5 bases and 4 bases, with 14 bases remaining between them. Germline assignment: CDR1 SEHNR and CDR2 FQNEAQ (reference sequence). CDR3 in DNA: TGTGCCAGCAGCCAAAGGACAGCCGTCTATGGCTACACCTTC. This encodes CASSQRTAVYGYTF.

The chain combines TRBV25-1 with TRBJ2-7; D is unresolved. Germline assignment: CDR1 MGHDK and CDR2 SYGVNS. Trimming cost V 6 bases and J 7 bases, with 10 bases left between them. The length of the CDR3 is 11 residues. CDR3 sequence: CASRVGREQYF. DNA of the CDR3: TGTGCCAGCAGGGTCGGTCGGGAGCAGTACTTC.

This clonotype was counted many times. V gene TRBV29-1 combines with J gene TRBJ1-4; D is uncertain. Trimming cost V 1 base and J 6 bases, with 12 bases left between them. The CDR3 contains 14 residues. Germline lookup yields CDR1 SQVTM and CDR2 ANQGSEA. The CDR3 coding sequence is TGCAGCGTTGAAGTCGGTAGCGGAGATGAAAAACTGTTTTTT. This gives the protein CSVEVGSGDEKLFF.

A few counts support this clonotype. A junction end diverges from the germline sequence, so it may reflect a read error. The CDR3 here is CASRPDGGNTIYF. The CDR3 nucleotides read TGCGCCAGCAGACCGGACGGCGGAAACACCATATATTTT. This chain connects TRBV7-9 to TRBJ1-3; unclear D gene. In germline, CDR1 is SEHNR, CDR2 FQNEAQ (reference sequence). The CDR3 length is 13 residues. Together with reference TRBV7-9 and TRBJ1-3, the CDR3 gives the full variable domain: DTGVSQNPRHKITKRGQNVTFRCDPISEHNRLYWYRQTLGQGPEFLTYFQNEAQLEKSRLLSDRFSAERPKGSFSTLEIQRTEQGDSAMYLCASRPDGGNTIYFGEGSWLTVV.

This clonotype was seen repeatedly, ten times or more. The chain employs TRBV7-9 and TRBJ2-7; D is possibly TRBD1 (6 bases). Trimming pared 5 bases from V and 0 bases from J, leaving 8 bases between. Germline assignment: CDR1 SEHNR and CDR2 FQNEAQ (reference sequence). The CDR3 is 13 residues long. CDR3 nucleotides: TGTGCCAGCAGCGGACAGAGCTCCTACGAGCAGTACTTC. Amino acids: CASSGQSSYEQYF.

The J gene is TRBJ2-7, the V gene TRBV7-2; TRBD1 is a possible D gene (6 bases). Germline-derived CDR1 and CDR2 are SGHTA and FQGNSA. The CDR3 covers 18 residues. The germline V and J ends were trimmed by 5 bases and 1 base, with 24 bases remaining between them. CDR3 DNA sequence: TGTGCCAGCAGCCCAGCTCCGGGACACCGGCTAATATCCTACGAGCAGTACTTC. Residues: CASSPAPGHRLISYEQYF.

This chain connects TRBV2 to TRBJ1-1; D gene unclear. Germline V CDR1 and CDR2: SNHLY, FYNNEI. V lost 6 bases and J lost 6, with 23 bases in between. This CDR3 is built from 16 residues. Here the CDR3 reads CASSQTPTGGLAEAFF. CDR3 coding DNA: TGTGCCAGCAGCCAGACCCCGACCGGCGGGTTGGCTGAAGCTTTCTTT. Full variable domain (outside the CDR3, taken from reference TRBV2 and TRBJ1-1): EPEVTQTPSHQVTQMGQEVILRCVPISNHLYFYWYRQILGQKVEFLVSFYNNEISEKSEIFDDQFSVERPDGSNFTLKIRSTKLEDSAMYFCASSQTPTGGLAEAFFGQGTRLTVV.

V is TRBV7-9 and J is TRBJ2-2; D is tentatively TRBD1 or TRBD2 (7 bases each). Germline V lookup: CDR1 SEHNR, CDR2 FQNEAQ (reference sequence). CDR3 length: 17 residues. Deletions cut 5 bases from V and 3 bases from J, with 19 bases between. CDR3 nucleotides: TGTGCCAGCAGCCAAGCCATCAGGGGGGGGGACACCGGGGAGCTGTTTTTT. Its protein product is CASSQAIRGGDTGELFF.

This clonotype was detected many times. CDR3 DNA sequence: TGTGCCAGCAGCCCCAGGGGTGGCGGCAATCAGCCCCAGCATTTT. Its protein is CASSPRGGGNQPQHF. The rearrangement uses TRBV2 and TRBJ1-5, with D perhaps matching TRBD1 (6 bases). This CDR3 comprises 15 residues. Germline values: CDR1 SNHLY, CDR2 FYNNEI. Trimming stripped 6 bases from V and 2 bases from J, with 14 bases between.

CDR3: CASSPLNGDQPQHF. The CDR3 coding sequence is TGCGCCAGCAGCCCTCTCAACGGGGATCAGCCCCAGCATTTT. V and J are TRBV5-1 and TRBJ1-5; no definite D call. Trimming left V 4 bases short and J 5 bases short, with 13 bases between. This CDR3 has 14 residues. Germline values: CDR1 SGHRS, CDR2 YFSETQ. The full variable domain, with the rest looked up from reference TRBV5-1 and TRBJ1-5, is KAGVTQTPRYLIKTRGQQVTLSCSPISGHRSVSWYQQTPGQGLQFLFEYFSETQRNKGNFPGRFSGRQFSNSRSEMNVSTLELGDSALYLCASSPLNGDQPQHFGDGTRLSIL.

The J gene is TRBJ1-1, the V gene TRBV2; D remains unclear. Trimming stripped 8 bases from V and 0 bases from J, with 19 bases between. CDR3 length equals 16 residues. CDR1 SNHLY and CDR2 FYNNEI come from the germline V gene. In DNA form, the CDR3 reads TGTGCCAGCGTTGAAGATCGATGGGGTGTGAACACTGAAGCTTTCTTT. Its protein is CASVEDRWGVNTEAFF.

J is TRBJ2-5 and V is TRBV12-3 or TRBV12-4, with 8 bases identical to TRBD1. V gave up 5 bases and J gave up 2 bases; unmatched junction bases: 7. The CDR3 totals 15 residues. The CDR3: CASSRTGRRQETQYF. The CDR3 region has the DNA TGTGCCAGCAGTCGGACAGGGAGGAGGCAAGAGACCCAGTACTTC.

This clonotype was observed many times. The chain recombines TRBV20-1 with TRBJ1-2; possibly TRBD1 for D (5 bases). Germline lookup yields CDR1 DFQATT and CDR2 SNEGSKA (reference sequence). This CDR3 spans 14 amino acids. The V gene lost 3 bases and the J gene lost 2 bases, with 13 bases spanning the gap. The CDR3 region has the DNA TGCAGTGCTAGTGCAGGGCTTGCCAACTATGGCTACACCTTC. It yields the protein CSASAGLANYGYTF.

For this clonotype: Since no conserved phenylalanine or tryptophan closes the CDR3, a read error is the likely cause. The DNA is omitted, as the CDR3 cannot be located on it reliably, and the CDR3 follows TCRdb's listing. The CDR3 is CATSRDAAGRFY. The J gene is TRBJ1-6, the V gene TRBV15. Termini included, the CDR3 measures 12 amino acids. The germline V gene has CDR1 LNHNV and CDR2 YYDKDF (reference sequence).

The chain joins TRBV29-1 to TRBJ2-5; 8 positions agree with TRBD1. This CDR3 has 12 amino acids. After removal of 7 bases from V and 5 bases from J, the junction contained 6 bases not matched to a gene. Germline CDR1 reads SQVTM; CDR2 reads ANQGSEA. The CDR3 region has the DNA TGCAGCGCCGGTGACAGGGGCGAGACCCAGTACTTC. Protein: CSAGDRGETQYF.

This clonotype was detected a few times. This chain links TRBV20-1 with TRBJ1-1; TRBD1 matches at 11 bases. The CDR3 totals 13 residues. In germline, CDR1 is DFQATT, CDR2 SNEGSKA (reference sequence). V shed 6 bases and J 5 bases; nucleotides not matched to a gene: 5. The CDR3, as DNA: TGCAGTGCGCGGACAGGGGGCGAGACTGAAGCTTTCTTT. Translation gives CSARTGGETEAFF.

This clonotype occurred a few times. It may be a read error: a sequence one base away is much more abundant. The CDR3 region is CASSEVESTEAFF. CDR3 DNA: TGCGCCAGCAGTGAGGTGGAATCCACTGAAGCTTTCTTT. The rearrangement joins TRBV10-2 to TRBJ1-1; D unclear. CDR1 and CDR2 from the germline V gene are WSHSY and SAAADI. The CDR3 is 13 amino acids. V was shortened by 2 bases and J by 4 bases, with 8 bases between the two germline ends.

This clonotype has ten or more counts. CDR3 coding DNA: TGTGCCACCAGTGATATGGGACAGGGGCTGGGCGCTTTCTTT. This gives the protein CATSDMGQGLGAFF. The chain uses TRBV24-1 and TRBJ1-1; 10 bases align to TRBD1. Germline V gene lookup returns CDR1 KGHDR and CDR2 SFDVKD. Unmatched junction bases numbered 8, after V lost 3 bases and J lost 11 bases. The CDR3 runs 14 residues.